A selection of T cell receptor beta chains follows, all from one sample in a study of blood T cell repertoires in COVID-19. Clones were sequenced by immunoSEQ multiplex PCR, and TCRdb holds only the in-frame ones, with some missing. Of roughly 200,000 clones detected, 75% to 85% appear once; the ten largest clones hold around 9%. The material sequenced was PBMCs or T cells enriched from blood (not recorded which). These TCRs come from a middle-aged man who had recovered from COVID-19. Each CDR3 is given with its conserved first and last residue. Each record gives: V gene, J gene, D gene, clone size, CDR3 protein, CDR3 DNA. D genes are given only for firm matches. Only part of the rows carry a size: once, few, many, or a class if the clone is expanded.

V: TRBV28; J: TRBJ2-5; D: NA; size: NA; CDR3: CASSVRGQGGTQYF; DNA: TGTGCCAGCAGTGTCCGCGGCCAGGGGGGGACCCAGTACTTC
V: TRBV5-1; J: TRBJ1-1; D: NA; size: NA; CDR3: CASSLLLTGGNTEAFF; DNA: TGCGCCAGCAGCTTGCTACTTACGGGGGGGAACACTGAAGCTTTCTTT
V: TRBV5-1; J: TRBJ1-2; D: TRBD1; size: NA; CDR3: CASSLSTGGTYGYTF; DNA: TGCGCCAGCAGCTTGAGTACAGGGGGCACCTATGGCTACACCTTC
V: TRBV5-5; J: TRBJ1-1; D: TRBD1; size: NA; CDR3: CASSLTPGQGNTEAFF; DNA: TGTGCCAGCAGCTTGACCCCAGGACAGGGGAACACTGAAGCTTTCTTT
V: TRBV12-3/TRBV12-4; J: TRBJ2-3; D: NA; size: many; CDR3: CASSFLDTQYF; DNA: TGTGCCAGCAGTTTCTTGGATACGCAGTATTTT
V: TRBV19; J: TRBJ1-4; D: TRBD1; size: once; CDR3: CASSIVGTGGKLFF; DNA: TGTGCCAGTAGTATAGTTGGGACAGGGGGAAAACTGTTTTTT
V: TRBV5-8; J: TRBJ2-1; D: NA; size: NA; CDR3: CASTSAPSGQFF; DNA: TGTGCCAGCACCTCGGCCCCCAGCGGGCAGTTCTTC
V: TRBV6-4; J: TRBJ2-3; D: NA; size: NA; CDR3: CAVITGTPRADTQYF; DNA: TGTGCCGTCATTACGGGGACTCCCCGAGCCGATACGCAGTATTTT
V: TRBV7-9; J: TRBJ2-1; D: TRBD2; size: once; CDR3: CASSIWGSGSRYNEQFF; DNA: TGTGCCAGCAGCATCTGGGGTAGCGGGAGTCGGTACAATGAGCAGTTCTTC
V: TRBV7-2; J: TRBJ2-5; D: NA; size: once; CDR3: CASSLDSSRRYQYF; DNA: TGTGCCAGCAGCTTAGATAGTTCCAGGAGGTACCAGTACTTC
V: TRBV29-1; J: TRBJ1-3; D: NA; size: NA; CDR3: CSVGEKGLLGNTIYF; DNA: TGCAGCGTTGGGGAGAAGGGACTTTTAGGAAACACCATATATTTT
V: TRBV2; J: TRBJ1-1; D: NA; size: NA; CDR3: CATNRQGPEAFF; DNA: TGTGCCACGAACCGCCAGGGTCCTGAGGCTTTCTTT
V: TRBV5-5; J: TRBJ2-7; D: NA; size: NA; CDR3: CASSFVGGPSEQYF; DNA: TGTGCCAGCAGCTTTGTGGGGGGGCCAAGCGAGCAGTACTTC
V: TRBV20-1; J: TRBJ2-7; D: TRBD2; size: NA; CDR3: CSASKLGLPYEQYF; DNA: TGCAGTGCTAGTAAGTTGGGACTACCCTACGAGCAGTACTTC
V: TRBV30; J: TRBJ1-5; D: NA; size: NA; CDR3: CAWSGLQGQPQHF; DNA: TGTGCCTGGAGTGGACTACAGGGTCAGCCCCAGCATTTT
V: TRBV2; J: TRBJ1-5; D: TRBD1; size: NA; CDR3: CASRLGTVSNQPQHF; DNA: TGTGCCAGCAGGCTCGGGACAGTAAGCAATCAGCCCCAGCATTTT
V: TRBV12-3/TRBV12-4; J: TRBJ1-5; D: NA; size: NA; CDR3: CASSHNQPQHF; DNA: TGTGCCAGCAGCCACAATCAGCCCCAGCATTTT
V: TRBV10-3; J: TRBJ1-1; D: NA; size: NA; CDR3: CAIGPRTSEAFF; DNA: TGTGCCATCGGGCCCAGGACTAGCGAAGCTTTCTTT
V: TRBV4-2; J: TRBJ2-5; D: TRBD2; size: NA; CDR3: CASSQDGGLAIETQYF; DNA: TGTGCCAGCAGCCAAGATGGGGGACTAGCGATCGAGACCCAGTACTTC
V: TRBV30; J: TRBJ2-1; D: TRBD2; size: NA; CDR3: CAWGRKLAGGRRVFF; DNA: TGTGCCTGGGGTCGCAAACTAGCGGGAGGGCGGCGCGTGTTCTTC
V: TRBV5-1; J: TRBJ1-5; D: NA; size: NA; CDR3: CARSIRQAGNQPQHF; DNA: TGCGCCAGGAGTATACGACAGGCTGGTAATCAGCCCCAGCATTTT
V: TRBV6-1; J: TRBJ2-2; D: NA; size: NA; CDR3: CASSESDRSGGELFF; DNA: TGTGCCAGCAGTGAGTCCGATCGGAGTGGCGGGGAGCTGTTTTTT
V: TRBV15; J: TRBJ1-3; D: NA; size: NA; CDR3: CATSRDYNQNTIYF; DNA: TGTGCCACCAGCAGAGATTACAACCAGAACACCATATATTTT
V: TRBV7-3; J: TRBJ2-7; D: TRBD2; size: once; CDR3: CASSSGRELYEQYF; DNA: TGTGCCAGCAGTAGCGGGAGGGAACTGTACGAGCAGTACTTC
V: TRBV19; J: TRBJ1-2; D: TRBD1; size: NA; CDR3: CASSPTGVYGYTF; DNA: TGTGCCAGCTCTCCCACAGGGGTCTATGGCTACACCTTC
V: TRBV7-3; J: TRBJ1-2; D: TRBD1; size: NA; CDR3: CASSLGPMGTGDSGYTF; DNA: TGTGCCAGCAGCTTGGGACCTATGGGGACAGGGGACAGTGGCTACACCTTC
V: TRBV11-2; J: TRBJ2-1; D: NA; size: NA; CDR3: CASSLGRWGEQFF; DNA: TGTGCCAGCAGCTTAGGACGGTGGGGCGAGCAGTTCTTC
V: TRBV10-3; J: TRBJ2-7; D: TRBD1; size: NA; CDR3: CAISARGTGSYEQYF; DNA: TGTGCCATCAGTGCTAGAGGGACAGGGTCCTACGAGCAGTACTTC
V: TRBV2; J: TRBJ1-1; D: TRBD1; size: once; CDR3: CASSEFRGPGTEAFF; DNA: TGTGCCAGCAGTGAGTTTAGGGGGCCTGGCACTGAAGCTTTCTTT
V: TRBV15; J: TRBJ2-1; D: NA; size: NA; CDR3: CATSSDGSSYNEQFF; DNA: TGTGCCACCAGCAGCGACGGGAGTTCCTACAATGAGCAGTTCTTC
V: TRBV3-1/TRBV3-2; J: TRBJ2-3; D: NA; size: NA; CDR3: CASSRTERADTQYF; DNA: TGTGCCAGCAGCCGGACCGAGCGGGCAGATACGCAGTATTTT
V: TRBV9; J: TRBJ1-1; D: NA; size: NA; CDR3: CASSATGSVGTEAFF; DNA: TGTGCCAGCAGCGCCACAGGGTCGGTGGGCACTGAAGCTTTCTTT
V: TRBV25-1; J: TRBJ1-1; D: NA; size: once; CDR3: CASSEVTVGNTEAFF; DNA: TGTGCCAGCAGTGAGGTGACAGTAGGTAACACTGAAGCTTTCTTT
V: TRBV5-1; J: TRBJ1-1; D: NA; size: NA; CDR3: CASSLDTSTEAFF; DNA: TGCGCCAGCAGCCTGGACACGTCCACTGAAGCTTTCTTT
V: TRBV23-1; J: TRBJ2-3; D: TRBD2; size: NA; CDR3: CASSLEGGTDTQYF; DNA: TGCGCCAGCAGTCTGGAGGGAGGGACTGATACGCAGTATTTT
V: TRBV28; J: TRBJ1-4; D: TRBD1; size: NA; CDR3: CASSPLQGAYEKLFF; DNA: TGTGCCAGCAGCCCCTTACAGGGGGCGTATGAAAAACTGTTTTTT
V: TRBV5-1; J: TRBJ1-6; D: TRBD1; size: once; CDR3: CASSPGQGYNSPLHF; DNA: TGCGCCAGCAGTCCGGGACAGGGCTATAATTCACCCCTCCACTTT
V: TRBV6-1; J: TRBJ1-5; D: NA; size: NA; CDR3: CASSEWAGRQPQHF; DNA: TGTGCCAGCAGTGAATGGGCAGGTCGTCAGCCCCAGCATTTT
V: TRBV6-6; J: TRBJ1-5; D: TRBD1; size: NA; CDR3: CASILTGDSNQPQHF; DNA: TGTGCCAGCATTCTGACAGGGGATAGCAATCAGCCCCAGCATTTT
V: TRBV5-8; J: TRBJ2-2; D: NA; size: few; CDR3: CASSLGVSGNTGELFF; DNA: TGTGCCAGCAGCTTGGGGGTTAGCGGGAACACCGGGGAGCTGTTTTTT
V: TRBV19; J: TRBJ2-7; D: TRBD1; size: NA; CDR3: CASSSTGTGKGEQYF; DNA: TGTGCCAGTAGTTCCACCGGGACAGGGAAGGGCGAGCAGTACTTC
V: TRBV5-1; J: TRBJ2-1; D: TRBD2; size: NA; CDR3: CASSLEFGLSGVSRNEQFF; DNA: TGCGCCAGCAGCTTGGAATTCGGCCTGAGCGGGGTCTCTAGAAATGAGCAGTTCTTC
V: TRBV29-1; J: TRBJ1-5; D: NA; size: few; CDR3: CSVKDTGQPQHF; DNA: TGCAGCGTTAAAGACACCGGGCAGCCCCAGCATTTT
V: TRBV5-4; J: TRBJ1-3; D: NA; size: few; CDR3: CASSHRERSGNTIYF; DNA: TGTGCCAGCAGCCACAGGGAACGGAGTGGAAACACCATATATTTT
V: TRBV5-1; J: TRBJ1-5; D: TRBD1; size: NA; CDR3: CASSRTGGNQPQHF; DNA: TGCGCCAGCAGCAGAACAGGGGGCAATCAGCCCCAGCATTTT
V: TRBV18; J: TRBJ1-2; D: TRBD1; size: NA; CDR3: CASSQDRAGAYGYTF; DNA: TGTGCCAGCTCACAGGACAGGGCTGGTGCCTATGGCTACACCTTC
V: TRBV4-1; J: TRBJ2-6; D: TRBD2; size: NA; CDR3: CASSQVTSGSGANVLTF; DNA: TGCGCCAGCAGCCAAGTTACTAGCGGCTCTGGGGCCAACGTCCTGACTTTC
V: TRBV5-1; J: TRBJ1-6; D: NA; size: once; CDR3: CASSPDSSGGSPLHF; DNA: TGCGCCAGCAGCCCGGACAGTAGTGGTGGTTCACCCCTCCACTTT
V: TRBV27; J: TRBJ2-1; D: NA; size: NA; CDR3: CASSLQGNEQFF; DNA: TGTGCCAGCAGTTTACAGGGAAATGAGCAGTTCTTC
V: TRBV7-9; J: TRBJ2-3; D: TRBD2; size: NA; CDR3: CASSLWLAGADTQYF; DNA: TGTGCCAGCAGCCTCTGGCTAGCGGGGGCAGATACGCAGTATTTT
V: TRBV5-1; J: TRBJ2-7; D: TRBD2; size: NA; CDR3: CASSPRGEGSSYEQYF; DNA: TGCGCCAGCAGCCCCCGGGGGGAAGGGAGTAGCTACGAGCAGTACTTC
V: TRBV2; J: TRBJ2-7; D: NA; size: NA; CDR3: CASRQGSAYEQYF; DNA: TGTGCCAGCAGGCAGGGGTCGGCCTACGAGCAGTACTTC
V: TRBV7-9; J: TRBJ2-5; D: NA; size: once; CDR3: CASSPSPSTRQTQYF; DNA: TGTGCCAGCAGCCCATCCCCTTCGACGAGGCAGACCCAGTACTTC
V: TRBV6-5; J: TRBJ1-4; D: TRBD1; size: NA; CDR3: CASSRTGVNEKLFF; DNA: TGTGCCAGCAGCAGGACAGGGGTTAATGAAAAACTGTTTTTT
V: TRBV23-1; J: TRBJ1-2; D: TRBD1; size: NA; CDR3: CASCEGGVYGYTF; DNA: TGCGCCAGCTGCGAAGGGGGCGTCTATGGCTACACCTTC
V: TRBV7-9; J: TRBJ2-2; D: NA; size: NA; CDR3: CASNLQGNTGELFF; DNA: TGTGCCAGCAACCTACAGGGTAACACCGGGGAGCTGTTTTTT
V: TRBV24-1; J: TRBJ1-1; D: TRBD1; size: NA; CDR3: CATSDPRDRGNTEAFF; DNA: TGTGCCACCAGTGACCCCCGGGACAGGGGGAACACTGAAGCTTTCTTT
V: TRBV2; J: TRBJ2-5; D: NA; size: NA; CDR3: CASSERGRGETQYF; DNA: TGTGCCAGCAGTGAGAGGGGGCGGGGAGAGACCCAGTACTTC
V: TRBV9; J: TRBJ2-3; D: TRBD2; size: NA; CDR3: CASSTSTSRPHTQYF; DNA: TGTGCCAGCAGCACCTCGACTAGCAGGCCTCATACGCAGTATTTT
V: TRBV5-1; J: TRBJ1-2; D: NA; size: once; CDR3: CASSLRRAGDGYTF; DNA: TGCGCCAGCAGCTTGCGCAGGGCTGGGGATGGCTACACCTTC